This TCR beta chain stems from a study of blood T cell repertoires in COVID-19 (dated by TCRdb to 2019 to 2021). Broadly, across the study: Samples from collaborators originated in the United States, Italy and Spain and spanned both the acute and convalescent phases of COVID-19. The prospective study material was composed of cDNA or gDNA derived from T cells, B-cell-depleted T cells, or PBMCs. Deeply sampled blood TCRbeta repertoires from subjects exposed to, actively infected with, or recovered from COVID-19 were included in the dataset. The repertoires were released in a freely available public database meant as a resource for research on the immune response to SARS-CoV-2. The samples were drawn from two sources: the first 160 participants of the ongoing ImmuneRACE study, and 1,000 to 1,500 subjects contributed by 6 global collaborators. The sample metadata nearly always contained a de-identified subject ID, COVID-19 status, age in years and sex. Where available, HLA class I and class II types were obtained from metadata supplied by the sample provider rather than from assay-based typing.

Trimming takes 7 bases from V and 5 bases from J, and the germline ends sit 15 bases apart. CDR1 SNHLY and CDR2 FYNNEI were looked up in the germline V gene. From the cysteine up to the phenylalanine, the CDR3 has a length of 14 residues. Only the CDR3 region is kept as DNA, spanning 42 bases read in frame from base 1. TCRbeta CDR3 regions were amplified from genomic DNA by means of the immunoSEQ Assay, a bias-controlled multiplex PCR. In the original analysis: Within the assay, amplification of reference gene primers was used to estimate how many nucleated cells each sample contained. To quantify the absolute abundance of each unique TCRbeta CDR3 rearrangement, sequence reads were collapsed and filtered. For each sample, productive Simpson clonality was calculated as the square root of Simpson's diversity index across productive rearrangements. As stored in TCRdb, this immuneACCESS dataset retains in-frame rearrangements with V and J assigned. A fraction of the clones does not appear; measured against another copy, unresolved V genes explain less than half of the discrepancy, and the remainder lacks a known reason. The V and J calls and clone size were taken over from that table, and D and trimming were inferred from the DNA. The table for this sample lists more than 250,000 clones; approximately 85% of them were counted only once. The ten top clones hold about 1.6% of the sample.

Concerning this clone itself: Its antigen remains undetermined. Per-nucleotide qualities are absent, and no much larger clonotype sits a single base away.

Summary of the overall study and its limitations: Clinical and demographic metadata were provided uncurated, with the amount varying by source and participant.

Collaborating institutions collected whole blood in K2EDTA tubes following their own protocols. For TCRbeta analysis, collaborator samples were shipped as frozen whole blood, as isolated PBMCs, or as DNA extracted from either sample type. This clonotype was obtained from a woman aged 45-65 years with acute or convalescent COVID-19. This receptor chain uses TRBV2 and TRBJ2-1, with the D gene call left open. Specimen: peripheral blood. The nucleotide sequence is given as TGTGCCAGCATTGGCGGCCAGTTGAACAATGAGCAGTTCTTC. Its translation is CASIGGQLNNEQFF. The CDR3, completed at both ends by the reference TRBV2 and TRBJ2-1 genes, gives the full variable domain EPEVTQTPSHQVTQMGQEVILRCVPISNHLYFYWYRQILGQKVEFLVSFYNNEISEKSEIFDDQFSVERPDGSNFTLKIRSTKLEDSAMYFCASIGGQLNNEQFFGPGTRLTVL.